A selection of T cell receptor beta chains follows, all from one sample in a study of T cell responses to AZD1222 COVID-19 vaccine. The protocol was immunoSEQ multiplex PCR, while the TCRdb copy is restricted to in-frame clones and leaves out a portion. The table lists more than 100,000 clones, approximately 84% of them singletons. The sequencing here drew on peripheral blood, taken on day 0 of AZD1222 vaccination. All receptors derive from an adult in good health. CDR3s include the opening cysteine and the closing phenylalanine or tryptophan. D genes are given only for firm matches. A clone size is listed for some rows: how often the clone was seen (once, few, many), or a class if it is expanded.

CDR3aa | CDR3nt | v_gene | abundance | j_gene | d_gene
CASSSNGRYEQYF | TGTGCCAGCAGCTCGAACGGCAGATACGAGCAGTACTTC | TRBV11-3 | . | TRBJ2-7 | .
CATTLVASSSNQPQHF | TGTGCCACCACTCTCGTGGCCTCCTCTAGCAATCAGCCCCAGCATTTT | TRBV24-1 | . | TRBJ1-5 | .
CASSKRESAETQYF | TGTGCCAGTAGTAAGCGGGAGAGTGCGGAGACCCAGTACTTC | TRBV19 | . | TRBJ2-5 | TRBD2
CATSRDRGAFNEKLFF | TGTGCCACCAGCAGAGATCGAGGGGCCTTCAATGAAAAACTGTTTTTT | TRBV15 | . | TRBJ1-4 | .
CASSPPLRLWVENTGELFF | TGTGCCAGCTCACCACCCTTGCGCCTTTGGGTCGAGAACACCGGGGAGCTGTTTTTT | TRBV18 | . | TRBJ2-2 | .
CASSHRTGGETQYF | TGTGCCAGCAGCCATCGGACAGGGGGGGAGACCCAGTACTTC | TRBV3-1/TRBV3-2 | . | TRBJ2-5 | TRBD1
CASSDSLAGGGSSYNEQFF | TGCGCCAGCAGTGATTCGCTAGCGGGAGGGGGAAGCTCCTACAATGAGCAGTTCTTC | TRBV10-2 | . | TRBJ2-1 | TRBD2
CAWNSINTIYF | TGTGCCTGGAATAGCATAAACACCATATATTTT | TRBV30 | . | TRBJ1-3 | .
CASSSTGEQFF | TGTGCCAGCAGCTCGACGGGAGAGCAGTTCTTC | TRBV7-9 | . | TRBJ2-1 | .
CASSLGTGSYNEQFF | TGTGCCAGCAGCCTGGGGACAGGGTCCTACAATGAGCAGTTCTTC | TRBV7-6 | . | TRBJ2-1 | TRBD1
CASSAITTEVGTEAFF | TGTGCCAGCAGCGCCATCACTACGGAGGTGGGCACTGAAGCTTTCTTT | TRBV9 | . | TRBJ1-1 | .
CASTSLGSGISNSPLHF | TGTGCCAGTACCTCATTGGGTTCAGGGATTAGCAATTCACCCCTCCACTTT | TRBV19 | . | TRBJ1-6 | .
CASSLPATAYEQYF | TGTGCCAGCAGTTTACCAGCTACAGCCTACGAGCAGTACTTC | TRBV28 | . | TRBJ2-7 | .
CASSSGLAGEQYF | TGTGCCAGCAGCTCGGGACTAGCCGGGGAGCAGTACTTC | TRBV7-3 | . | TRBJ2-7 | TRBD2
CASSPGPRVEQYF | TGTGCCAGCAGCCCAGGTCCTAGGGTGGAGCAGTACTTC | TRBV7-2 | . | TRBJ2-7 | .
CASSQGPGTQYF | TGTGCCAGCAGCCAGGGACCGGGGACCCAGTACTTC | TRBV3-1/TRBV3-2 | . | TRBJ2-5 | .
CASTSTGGEKLFF | TGTGCCAGCACCTCGACAGGGGGGGAAAAACTGTTTTTT | TRBV28 | . | TRBJ1-4 | TRBD1
CVSTPGEFAYEQYF | TGTGTCAGCACCCCTGGAGAATTTGCCTACGAGCAGTACTTC | TRBV27 | . | TRBJ2-7 | .
CASREGTASSYEQYF | TGTGCCAGCAGGGAGGGGACAGCTAGCTCCTACGAGCAGTACTTC | TRBV28 | . | TRBJ2-7 | .
CSVESTGVNTEAFF | TGCAGCGTTGAATCGACAGGGGTGAACACTGAAGCTTTCTTT | TRBV29-1 | . | TRBJ1-1 | TRBD1
CASSLLTEEPFTDTQYF | TGTGCCAGCAGCCTGCTGACAGAAGAGCCATTCACAGATACGCAGTATTTT | TRBV5-6 | . | TRBJ2-3 | .
CASSPGQYNTEAFF | TGTGCCAGCAGCCCGGGACAGTATAACACTGAAGCTTTCTTT | TRBV7-8 | medium-sized | TRBJ1-1 | TRBD1
CASSAPRGAVYEQYF | TGTGCCAGCAGCGCCCCTCGGGGGGCGGTATACGAGCAGTACTTC | TRBV7-9 | . | TRBJ2-7 | .
CASSPQVATNEKLFF | TGTGCCAGCAGCCCCCAAGTCGCAACTAATGAAAAACTGTTTTTT | TRBV6-5 | . | TRBJ1-4 | .
CAWSPLGNTIYF | TGTGCCTGGAGTCCGCTAGGGAACACCATATATTTT | TRBV30 | . | TRBJ1-3 | .
CASSQPTSSGTQYF | TGCGCCAGCAGCCAACCAACTAGCTCGGGTACGCAGTATTTT | TRBV4-1 | . | TRBJ2-3 | .
CASSSGQGWYEQYF | TGTGCCAGCAGCTCCGGACAGGGGTGGTACGAGCAGTACTTC | TRBV11-3 | . | TRBJ2-7 | TRBD1
CASSQAGSVYGYTF | TGCGCCAGCAGCCAAGCGGGCAGTGTCTATGGCTACACCTTC | TRBV4-1 | . | TRBJ1-2 | .
CSVELSDLRGTPYEQYF | TGCAGCGTTGAATTGTCCGATCTGCGGGGCACCCCCTACGAGCAGTACTTC | TRBV29-1 | . | TRBJ2-7 | .
CASSPGINTEAFF | TGTGCCAGCAGCCCTGGGATTAACACTGAAGCTTTCTTT | TRBV7-3 | . | TRBJ1-1 | .
CASSPGSYNSPLHF | TGTGCCAGCAGCCCGGGCTCCTATAATTCACCCCTCCACTTT | TRBV6-5 | . | TRBJ1-6 | .
CASSFSTGSGELFF | TGCGCCAGCAGCTTTTCAACAGGGTCCGGGGAGCTGTTTTTT | TRBV5-1 | . | TRBJ2-2 | .
CASTIVWETASSYEQYF | TGTGCCAGCACCATTGTCTGGGAGACTGCCAGCTCCTACGAGCAGTACTTC | TRBV9 | . | TRBJ2-7 | .
CASSPRNTEAFF | TGTGCCAGCAGTCCGAGGAACACTGAAGCTTTCTTT | TRBV6-5 | few | TRBJ1-1 | .
CASSPGGGETQYF | TGCGCCAGCAGCCCGGGAGGGGGAGAGACCCAGTACTTC | TRBV5-1 | once | TRBJ2-5 | TRBD2
CASSSMGSPSGNTIYF | TGTGCCAGCAGTTCCATGGGGTCTCCCTCTGGAAACACCATATATTTT | TRBV28 | . | TRBJ1-3 | .
CASSRNTGGRSYGYTF | TGTGCCAGCAGCCGGAACACAGGGGGCAGGAGCTATGGCTACACCTTC | TRBV3-1/TRBV3-2 | . | TRBJ1-2 | TRBD1
CVPKPRAFF | TGTGTCCCGAAGCCGAGAGCTTTCTTT | TRBV25-1 | . | TRBJ1-1 | .
CASSNREGGEGYEQYF | TGTGCCAGCAGCAACCGGGAAGGGGGAGAGGGATACGAGCAGTACTTC | TRBV21-1 | medium-sized | TRBJ2-7 | .
CASSFRLSRPYEQYF | TGTGCCAGCAGCTTCCGGCTAAGCCGGCCATACGAGCAGTACTTC | TRBV5-6 | once | TRBJ2-7 | .
CASSFSQVPQPYNEQFF | TGTGCCAGCAGCTTTTCTCAGGTTCCACAGCCATACAATGAGCAGTTCTTC | TRBV5-5 | few | TRBJ2-1 | .
CASSTKREGGDTQYF | TGTGCCAGCAGTACCAAGCGGGAGGGGGGAGATACGCAGTATTTT | TRBV28 | . | TRBJ2-3 | TRBD2
CASGLAGVIDTQYF | TGCGCCAGTGGACTAGCGGGAGTTATAGATACGCAGTATTTT | TRBV10-2 | . | TRBJ2-3 | TRBD2
CASSSTGMDTQYF | TGTGCCAGCAGCTCGACAGGGATGGATACGCAGTATTTT | TRBV7-3 | . | TRBJ2-3 | TRBD1
CASSQVGILAKNIQYF | TGCGCCAGCAGCCAAGTAGGGATTCTAGCCAAAAACATTCAGTACTTC | TRBV4-1 | . | TRBJ2-4 | .
CASRRSGSYEQYF | TGTGCCAGCAGAAGGAGCGGTTCCTACGAGCAGTACTTC | TRBV6-5 | . | TRBJ2-7 | .
CASSIVGLAGPHTGELFF | TGTGCCAGTAGTATAGTGGGACTAGCGGGACCACACACCGGGGAGCTGTTTTTT | TRBV19 | . | TRBJ2-2 | TRBD2
CASRTGSDVLTF | TGTGCCAGCCGGACAGGCTCGGACGTCCTGACTTTC | TRBV28 | . | TRBJ2-6 | TRBD1
CASSQVGRGGAQNIQYF | TGTGCCAGCAGCCAAGTTGGACGCGGGGGGGCCCAAAACATTCAGTACTTC | TRBV3-1/TRBV3-2 | . | TRBJ2-4 | TRBD2
CASSQLGDSTDTQYF | TGTGCCAGCAGCCAGCTGGGAGATAGCACAGATACGCAGTATTTT | TRBV14 | . | TRBJ2-3 | .
CASAGMGQTYNEQFF | TGTGCCAGCGCCGGTATGGGACAGACCTACAATGAGCAGTTCTTC | TRBV27 | . | TRBJ2-1 | TRBD1
CASSKGPGRTAFF | TGTGCCAGCAGCAAGGGGCCGGGGAGGACAGCTTTCTTT | TRBV21-1 | . | TRBJ1-1 | .
CASSPDINTEAFF | TGCGCCAGCAGCCCGGATATTAACACTGAAGCTTTCTTT | TRBV5-1 | . | TRBJ1-1 | .
CASSLGTGVQNIQYF | TGTGCCAGCAGCTTGGGAACCGGGGTGCAAAACATTCAGTACTTC | TRBV5-4 | . | TRBJ2-4 | .
CASSLGRGQVTNEQFF | TGCGCCAGCAGCTTAGGCCGCGGACAGGTTACCAATGAGCAGTTCTTC | TRBV5-1 | . | TRBJ2-1 | TRBD1